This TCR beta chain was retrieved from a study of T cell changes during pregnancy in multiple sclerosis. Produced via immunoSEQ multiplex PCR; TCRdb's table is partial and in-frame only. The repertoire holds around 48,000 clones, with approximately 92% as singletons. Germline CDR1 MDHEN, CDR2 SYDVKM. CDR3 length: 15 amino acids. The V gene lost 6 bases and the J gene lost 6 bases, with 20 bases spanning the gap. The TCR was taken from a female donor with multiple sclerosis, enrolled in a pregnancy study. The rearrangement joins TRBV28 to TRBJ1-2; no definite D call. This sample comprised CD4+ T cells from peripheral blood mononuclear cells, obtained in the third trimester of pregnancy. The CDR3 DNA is TGTGCCAGCAGCACCTCATGGACTGGCAAGAATGGCTACACCTTC. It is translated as CASSTSWTGKNGYTF.